The TCR beta chain described here comes from a study of blood T cell repertoires in COVID-19. Study context: Both acute and convalescent COVID-19 samples were obtained from the United States, Italy and Spain. T cells, B-cell-depleted T cells, or PBMCs supplied cDNA or gDNA.

The CDR3 has 13 amino acids. Per germline, CDR1 SGDLS and CDR2 YYNGEE. V gave up 3 bases and J gave up 9 bases; unmatched junction bases: 6. Libraries were prepared by immunoSEQ multiplex PCR; TCRdb keeps only in-frame clonotypes and omits some of them. The table includes 200,000 to 300,000 clones, 87% detected once. This receptor was taken from a woman between 35 and 50 years old who had recovered from COVID-19. The material sequenced was peripheral blood. The rearrangement uses TRBV9 and TRBJ2-1; 7 bases line up with TRBD2. CDR3 sequence: CASSATSPGEQFF. In DNA form, the CDR3 reads TGTGCCAGCAGCGCGACTAGCCCCGGTGAGCAGTTCTTC.